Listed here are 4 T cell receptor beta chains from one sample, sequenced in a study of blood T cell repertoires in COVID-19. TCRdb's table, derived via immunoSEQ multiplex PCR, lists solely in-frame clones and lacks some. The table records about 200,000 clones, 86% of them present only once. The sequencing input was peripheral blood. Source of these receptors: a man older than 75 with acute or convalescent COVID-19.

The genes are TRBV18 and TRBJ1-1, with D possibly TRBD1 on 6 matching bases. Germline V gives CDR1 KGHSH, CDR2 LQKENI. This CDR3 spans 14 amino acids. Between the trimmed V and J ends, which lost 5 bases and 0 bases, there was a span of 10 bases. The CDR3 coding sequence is TGTGCCAGCTCAGAGAACAGGGTGAACACTGAAGCTTTCTTT. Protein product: CASSENRVNTEAFF.

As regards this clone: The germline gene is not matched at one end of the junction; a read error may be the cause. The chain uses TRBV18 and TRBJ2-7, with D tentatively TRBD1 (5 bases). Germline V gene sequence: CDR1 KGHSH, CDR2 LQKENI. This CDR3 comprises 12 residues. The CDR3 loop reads CASSPPAQDRLF. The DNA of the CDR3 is TGTGCCAGCTCACCACCGGCACAGGATCGGCTCTTC.

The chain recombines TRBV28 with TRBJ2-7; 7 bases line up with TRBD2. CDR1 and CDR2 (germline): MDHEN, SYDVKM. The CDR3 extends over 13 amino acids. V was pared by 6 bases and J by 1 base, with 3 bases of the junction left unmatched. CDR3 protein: CASSRGGSYEQYF. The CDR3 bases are TGTGCCAGCAGCCGCGGGGGTTCCTACGAGCAGTACTTC.

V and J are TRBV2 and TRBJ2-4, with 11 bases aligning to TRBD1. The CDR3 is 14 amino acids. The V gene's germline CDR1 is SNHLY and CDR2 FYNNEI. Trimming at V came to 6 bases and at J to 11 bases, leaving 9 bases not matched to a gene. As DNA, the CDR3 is TGTGCCAGCAGCCCTGGGACAGGGGGAAGGGTTCAGTACTTC. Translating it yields CASSPGTGGRVQYF. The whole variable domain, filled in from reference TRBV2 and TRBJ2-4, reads EPEVTQTPSHQVTQMGQEVILRCVPISNHLYFYWYRQILGQKVEFLVSFYNNEISEKSEIFDDQFSVERPDGSNFTLKIRSTKLEDSAMYFCASSPGTGGRVQYFGAGTRLSVL.